The 30 T cell receptor beta chains in this list originate from one sample, sequenced in a study of Ad26.COV2.S vaccination and SARS-CoV-2 variants. Treatment here: about 20 received Ad26.COV2.S at low or high dose, single or two shots; 5 received placebo; per-sample allocation not given. Samples analyzed were those drawn on day 63 after the first vaccine or placebo injection. TCRdb's copy holds only in-frame clones and misses some; the assay was immunoSEQ multiplex PCR. The profile shows 380,000 or so clones, more than 85% of them singletons. This specimen consisted of peripheral blood, obtained in a trial of Ad26.COV2.S vaccine versus placebo. These receptors were taken from a person between 18 and 59 years old who received the Ad26.COV2.S COVID-19 vaccine or a placebo.

V usage is TRBV5-1 and J usage is TRBJ2-7, with 10 bases matching TRBD1. This CDR3 comprises 16 residues. Germline CDR1 SGHRS, CDR2 YFSETQ. Trimming at V came to 4 bases and at J to 2 bases, leaving 9 bases not matched to a gene. The DNA for the CDR3 is TGCGCCAGCAGCAGAGCTCCGGGACAGGGGACCTACGAGCAGTACTTC. Protein product: CASSRAPGQGTYEQYF.

The CDR3 DNA reads TGTGCCAGCAGCCAAGACGATGACGGTAACTATGGCTACACCTTC. Its protein is CASSQDDDGNYGYTF. V and J are TRBV4-2 and TRBJ1-2; D uncertain. V lost 0 bases to trimming and J lost 1 base, with 9 bases between them. This CDR3 has 15 residues. CDR1 and CDR2 (germline): LGHNA, YNFKEQ.

The J gene is TRBJ2-5, the V gene TRBV7-2; D is ambiguous. CDR1 is SGHTA, CDR2 FQGNSA, per germline. The CDR3 is 15 residues long. V lost 0 bases to trimming and J lost 1 base, with 9 bases between them. This CDR3 is CASSLAKTAQETQYF. The CDR3 DNA follows: TGTGCCAGCAGCTTAGCGAAAACAGCCCAAGAGACCCAGTACTTC.

The chain uses TRBV5-1 and TRBJ2-7; D assignment may be TRBD1 or TRBD2 (7 bases each). The CDR3 totals 16 residues. Germline loops: CDR1 SGHRS, CDR2 YFSETQ. Trimming removed 4 bases at V and 2 bases at J, with 19 bases between. The CDR3 spells CASSPGGQGGAYEQYF. DNA of the CDR3: TGCGCCAGCAGCCCGGGGGGCCAGGGGGGTGCCTACGAGCAGTACTTC. Using reference TRBV5-1 and TRBJ2-7 for the parts outside the CDR3, the full variable domain is KAGVTQTPRYLIKTRGQQVTLSCSPISGHRSVSWYQQTPGQGLQFLFEYFSETQRNKGNFPGRFSGRQFSNSRSEMNVSTLELGDSALYLCASSPGGQGGAYEQYFGPGTRLTVT.

The chain recombines TRBV12-3 or TRBV12-4 with TRBJ2-4; D not resolved. This CDR3 has 13 residues. Trimming pared 3 bases from V and 5 bases from J, leaving 8 bases between. The CDR3 bases are TGTGCCAGCAGTTTTATAGAGGAAAACATTCAGTACTTC. Protein sequence: CASSFIEENIQYF.

The chain has TRBV2 and TRBJ1-4; a possible D gene is TRBD1 (6 bases). From germline, CDR1 is SNHLY and CDR2 FYNNEI. V was clipped by 6 bases and J by 8 bases, with 19 bases between them. The CDR3 consists of 15 residues. The CDR3 loop is CASSNPGSRGEKLFF. The CDR3 DNA reads TGTGCCAGCAGCAATCCGGGGTCGAGGGGGGAAAAACTGTTTTTT.

Note on this clone: In the same sample, other DNA sequences code for this CDR3. The rearrangement links TRBV9 to TRBJ1-1; 11 bases are a match to TRBD1. The V and J ends lost 2 bases and 4 bases, in that order; junction bases with no gene match: 4. Germline CDR1 and CDR2: SGDLS and YYNGEE. The CDR3 has 15 amino acids. CDR3 in DNA: TGTGCCAGCAGCGTCTCCGGGACAGGGGGCACTGAAGCTTTCTTT. Its protein is CASSVSGTGGTEAFF.

V and J are TRBV19 and TRBJ1-1; tentatively, D is TRBD1 (5 bases). V was cut by 2 bases and J by 6 bases, with 10 bases left in between. CDR3 length: 13 residues. Germline loops: CDR1 LNHDA, CDR2 SQIVND (reference sequence). The CDR3 is CASSIRGVPEAFF. As DNA, the CDR3 is TGTGCCAGTAGTATACGGGGGGTCCCTGAAGCTTTCTTT.

The V call is TRBV7-9, the J call TRBJ1-3; the D gene is possibly TRBD1 (5 bases). Germline V CDR1 and CDR2: SEHNR, FQNEAQ (reference sequence). Trimming stripped 5 bases from V and 0 bases from J, with 14 bases between. There are 16 residues in the CDR3. The CDR3 is CASSPTGTDSGNTIYF. DNA of the CDR3: TGTGCCAGCAGCCCTACCGGGACGGACTCTGGAAACACCATATATTTT.

This chain links TRBV6-1 with TRBJ1-6; D is perhaps TRBD1 (6 bases). Trimming stripped 2 bases from V and 5 bases from J, with 19 bases between. CDR3 length equals 18 residues. CDR1 is MNHNS, CDR2 SASEGT, per germline. The CDR3 coding sequence is TGTGCCAGCAGTGAAAGCGGGGGGGGCAGGGGAGATAATTCACCCCTCCACTTT. This gives the protein CASSESGGGRGDNSPLHF.

This chain connects TRBV5-1 to TRBJ1-1; D perhaps matches TRBD1 (6 bases). The CDR3 has 14 residues. The germline V gene encodes CDR1 SGHRS and CDR2 YFSETQ. V lost 2 bases and J 4 bases, leaving 12 bases between the germline ends. The CDR3 DNA reads TGCGCCAGCAGCTTCCTGGGGGGCTCCACTGAAGCTTTCTTT. This translates into CASSFLGGSTEAFF.

V and J are TRBV25-1 and TRBJ1-4, with D possibly being TRBD1 (6 bases). Between the trimmed V and J ends, which lost 8 bases and 9 bases, there was a span of 19 bases. The CDR3 totals 14 residues. CDR1 MGHDK and CDR2 SYGVNS come from the germline V gene. CDR3 in amino acids: CASAAHGGPKKLFF. CDR3 in DNA: TGTGCCAGCGCCGCCCACGGGGGGCCCAAAAAACTGTTTTTT. Looking up the rest from reference TRBV25-1 and TRBJ1-4 gives the full variable domain: EADIYQTPRYLVIGTGKKITLECSQTMGHDKMYWYQQDPGMELHLIHYSYGVNSTEKGDLSSESTVSRIRTEHFPLTLESARPSHTSQYLCASAAHGGPKKLFFGSGTQLSVL.

The rearrangement joins TRBV19 to TRBJ2-2; D is uncertain. CDR3 size: 14 residues. Trimming took 1 base from V and 2 from J, leaving 5 bases between them. Germline values: CDR1 LNHDA, CDR2 SQIVND (reference sequence). Here the CDR3 reads CASSIAANTGELFF. The CDR3 region has the DNA TGTGCCAGTAGTATAGCGGCAAACACCGGGGAGCTGTTTTTT.

The genes are TRBV18 and TRBJ1-1, with D possibly being TRBD1 (5 bases). Germline CDR1 reads KGHSH; CDR2 reads LQKENI. V was cut by 1 base and J by 0 bases, with 9 bases left in between. This CDR3 has 15 amino acids. The CDR3 DNA reads as TGTGCCAGCTCACCACTTGAGGGGATGAACACTGAAGCTTTCTTT. It specifies CASSPLEGMNTEAFF.

The chain uses TRBV18 and TRBJ2-4; D is unclear. This CDR3 comprises 14 residues. Germline lookup yields CDR1 KGHSH and CDR2 LQKENI. V lost 3 bases and J lost 0, with 6 bases in between. The CDR3 here is CASSPPQAKNIQYF. The DNA of the CDR3 is TGTGCCAGCTCACCCCCACAAGCCAAAAACATTCAGTACTTC.

The genes are TRBV5-5 and TRBJ1-1; no clear D. This CDR3 is built from 11 residues. Germline lookup yields CDR1 SGHKS and CDR2 YYEKEE (reference sequence). The V end was cut by 4 bases, the J end by 1 base, with 2 bases between. The CDR3 coding sequence is TGTGCCAGCAGCCAGAACACTGAAGCTTTCTTT. Translated, it gives CASSQNTEAFF.

The chain combines TRBV15 with TRBJ1-5, with 10 bases matching TRBD1. The CDR3 has 16 residues. Germline V CDR1 and CDR2: LNHNV, YYDKDF (reference sequence). V trimming: 5 bases; J trimming: 0 bases; junction bases outside the gene matches: 4. The DNA for the CDR3 is TGTGCCACCAGCGTGGGACAGGGGACTAGCAATCAGCCCCAGCATTTT. It is translated as CATSVGQGTSNQPQHF.

V and J are TRBV28 and TRBJ2-1; 13 bases map to TRBD2. V was clipped by 10 bases and J by 9 bases; unmatched bases: 6. CDR1 and CDR2 from the germline V gene are MDHEN and SYDVKM. The CDR3 is made up of 13 amino acids. This CDR3 is CATTSGRALEQFF. The CDR3 bases are TGTGCCACCACTAGCGGGAGGGCCCTTGAGCAGTTCTTC. Supplemented by reference TRBV28 and TRBJ2-1, the full variable domain reads DVKVTQSSRYLVKRTGEKVFLECVQDMDHENMFWYRQDPGLGLRLIYFSYDVKMKEKGDIPEGYSVSREKKERFSLILESASTNQTSMYLCATTSGRALEQFFGPGTRLTVL.

The chain is built from TRBV28 and TRBJ1-5; D remains unclear. Per germline, CDR1 MDHEN and CDR2 SYDVKM. This CDR3 contains 15 residues. Trimming pared 6 bases from V and 0 bases from J, leaving 12 bases between. CDR3: CASSGQAYSNQPQHF. The CDR3 DNA reads TGTGCCAGCAGCGGCCAGGCATATAGCAATCAGCCCCAGCATTTT.

The chain combines TRBV7-2 with TRBJ2-7; 8 nucleotides line up with TRBD1. The CDR3 contains 15 residues. CDR1 and CDR2 from the germline V gene are SGHTA and FQGNSA. V lost 5 bases, J lost 5 bases, and 11 bases stayed unmatched. CDR3: CASSVGQVQTHEQYF. As DNA, the CDR3 is TGTGCCAGCAGCGTGGGACAGGTTCAGACCCACGAGCAGTACTTC. Drawing the rest from reference TRBV7-2 and TRBJ2-7, the complete variable domain is GAGVSQSPSNKVTEKGKDVELRCDPISGHTALYWYRQSLGQGLEFLIYFQGNSAPDKSGLPSDRFSAERTGGSVSTLTIQRTQQEDSAVYLCASSVGQVQTHEQYFGPGTRLTVT.

The chain has TRBV30 and TRBJ2-1, with 9 bases identical to TRBD2. V dropped 8 bases and J dropped 3; count of bases not matched to a gene: 5. The CDR3 is made up of 13 amino acids. Germline V gene lookup returns CDR1 GTSNPN and CDR2 SVGIG (reference sequence). The CDR3: CAGSSGNYNEQFF. CDR3 bases: TGTGCCGGATCTAGCGGGAACTACAATGAGCAGTTCTTC.

With regard to this clone: The sample has other DNA sequences that encode this CDR3 too. The chain has TRBV7-9 and TRBJ1-4, with D maybe TRBD1 (5 bases). The germline V gene encodes CDR1 SEHNR and CDR2 FQNEAQ (reference sequence). This CDR3 has 14 residues. Between the trimmed V and J ends, which lost 5 bases and 0 bases, there was a span of 7 bases. The chain's CDR3 is CASSPGATNEKLFF. In DNA form, the CDR3 reads TGTGCCAGCAGCCCGGGGGCAACTAATGAAAAACTGTTTTTT.

In this sample, this clone turned up once. The chain recombines TRBV9 with TRBJ2-6; D remains unclear. The CDR3 runs 18 residues. V was clipped by 0 bases and J by 4 bases, with 17 bases between them. Germline values: CDR1 SGDLS, CDR2 YYNGEE. The CDR3 is CASSVEIGEGWGANVLTF. CDR3 DNA: TGTGCCAGCAGCGTAGAGATTGGGGAAGGTTGGGGGGCCAACGTCCTGACTTTC.

This chain joins TRBV5-1 and TRBJ2-3; TRBD2 is a possible D gene (5 bases). The CDR3 covers 18 residues. The germline V gene encodes CDR1 SGHRS and CDR2 YFSETQ. V was trimmed by 0 bases and J by 0 bases, leaving 17 bases between them. CDR3 protein: CASSLGVRRVTSTDTQYF. The CDR3 DNA reads TGCGCCAGCAGCTTGGGGGTGAGGCGGGTCACTAGCACAGATACGCAGTATTTT.

V gene TRBV5-1 combines with J gene TRBJ2-1; D ambiguous. This CDR3 region has 14 residues. Germline CDR1 SGHRS, CDR2 YFSETQ. Deletions cut 2 bases from V and 0 bases from J, with 6 bases between. CDR3 sequence: CASSLRSSYNEQFF. The CDR3 DNA is TGCGCCAGCAGCTTAAGGAGCTCCTACAATGAGCAGTTCTTC.

V is TRBV27 and J is TRBJ1-4, with TRBD1 matching over 10 bases. The junction had 5 bases not matched to a gene; V was cut back by 6 bases and J by 4 bases. The CDR3 extends over 15 amino acids. CDR1 is MNHEY and CDR2 is SMNVEV in the germline V gene (reference sequence). The DNA for the CDR3 is TGTGCCAGCAGCGACAGGGGGCTTGTTAATGAAAAACTGTTTTTT. Translating gives CASSDRGLVNEKLFF.

There are a few counts of this clone. The chain recombines TRBV7-2 with TRBJ1-2; no reliable D call. V lost 3 bases, J lost 2 bases, and 10 bases lay in between. The CDR3 runs 14 residues. The V gene's germline CDR1 is SGHTA and CDR2 FQGNSA. In DNA, the CDR3 is TGTGCCAGCAGCTTTAGTTACGCGAACTATGGCTACACCTTC. It encodes CASSFSYANYGYTF.

The chain carries TRBV13 and TRBJ2-7, with 9 positions matching TRBD2. This CDR3 contains 14 residues. The ends lost 5 bases at V and 4 bases at J; junction bases unmatched: 6. Germline loops: CDR1 PRHDT, CDR2 FYEKMQ (reference sequence). CDR3 bases: TGTGCCAGCAGCCGTCCGGGACTAGCTTACGAGCAGTACTTC. As protein: CASSRPGLAYEQYF.

This clone is a singleton in its sample. The rearrangement joins TRBV19 to TRBJ1-2; possible D gene TRBD1, 5 bases. Looked up from germline, CDR1 is LNHDA and CDR2 is SQIVND (reference sequence). V was trimmed by 3 bases and J by 4 bases, leaving 12 bases between them. The CDR3 runs to 14 residues. CDR3 DNA: TGTGCCAGTAGTATTTTCGGGACGGGCTATGGCTACACCTTC. Its protein product is CASSIFGTGYGYTF.

V is TRBV2 and J is TRBJ2-3; TRBD1 aligns across 12 bases. From germline, CDR1 is SNHLY and CDR2 FYNNEI. The CDR3 is 15 residues long. Trimming took 6 bases from V and 5 from J; bases not matched to a gene: 6. The CDR3 sequence is CASSVGQGAEDTQYF. CDR3 nucleotide sequence: TGTGCCAGCAGCGTGGGACAGGGGGCTGAAGATACGCAGTATTTT.